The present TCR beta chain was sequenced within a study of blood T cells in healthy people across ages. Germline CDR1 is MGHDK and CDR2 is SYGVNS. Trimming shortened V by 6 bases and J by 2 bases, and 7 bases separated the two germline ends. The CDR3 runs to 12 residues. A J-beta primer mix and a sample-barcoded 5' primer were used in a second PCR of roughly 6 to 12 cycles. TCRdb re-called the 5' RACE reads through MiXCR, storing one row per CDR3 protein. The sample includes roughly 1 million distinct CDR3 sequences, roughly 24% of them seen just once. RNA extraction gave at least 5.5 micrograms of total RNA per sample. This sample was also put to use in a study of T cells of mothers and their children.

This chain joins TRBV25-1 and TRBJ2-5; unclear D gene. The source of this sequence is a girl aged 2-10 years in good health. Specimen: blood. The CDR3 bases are TGTGCCAGCAGCGTAGCACAAGAGACCCAGTACTTC. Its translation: CASSVAQETQYF.